This T cell receptor (beta chain) was captured by sequencing in a study of prognosis after radiotherapy for stage I lung cancer. The table lists this clonotype with many counts. The TCR beta CDR3 region was amplified from genomic DNA, with two rounds of multiplex PCR being used for the amplification. With primers specific to each TRBV and TRBJ gene, the first-round PCR was performed. PCR's second round employed universal primers. TCRdb itself ran the multiplex PCR reads through MiXCR, one entry per CDR3 protein. The sample consists of 30,000 to 40,000 distinct CDR3 sequences, under 40% of them appearing once. V was pared by 8 bases and J by 2 bases, with 11 bases between. Per the germline V gene, CDR1 is GTSNPN and CDR2 is SVGIG (reference sequence). CDR3 length: 12 residues. Each of two time points yielded roughly 6.4 milliliters of peripheral venous blood.

The sequenced sample was PBMCs, obtained before or after stereotactic body radiation therapy (not recorded which). V is TRBV30 and J is TRBJ2-3, with D unclear. This clonotype was obtained from a donor over 45 with non-small cell lung cancer. CDR3: CAIQLDTDTQYF. In DNA form, the CDR3 reads TGTGCCATACAACTTGACACAGATACGCAGTATTTT.